The 26 T cell receptor beta chains in this list originate from one sample, sequenced in a study of CD8 T cells in ankylosing spondylitis. The study's findings and limits: The study identified a TCR beta motif of under ten highly homologous variants that appeared characteristic of ankylosing spondylitis blood.

TCRdb itself ran the 5' RACE reads through MiXCR, one entry per CDR3 protein. The sample contains roughly 700,000 distinct CDR3 sequences, around 17% of which appear only once. Antigens for these TCRs are unknown. Sequencing was carried out using blood, either unsorted or a sorted T cell fraction (not recorded which). Receptors originate from a male donor with ankylosing spondylitis.

In its sample, this clonotype was seen a few times. V gene TRBV7-9 combines with J gene TRBJ2-1; D may be TRBD1 (6 bases). The CDR3 covers 14 residues. V lost 1 base to trimming and J lost 10 bases, with 14 bases between them. The germline V gene has CDR1 SEHNR and CDR2 FQNEAQ (reference sequence). The DNA for the CDR3 is TGTGCCAGCAGCTTAGAAAACAGGGCACGGGAGCAGTTCTTC. It is translated as CASSLENRAREQFF.

The chain carries TRBV10-3 and TRBJ2-7, with 9 bases matching TRBD2. Germline trimming cut 2 bases from V and 9 bases from J; bases unmatched to any gene: 8. From germline, CDR1 is ENHRY and CDR2 SYGVKD. This CDR3 contains 14 residues. The CDR3 DNA follows: TGTGCCATCAGTGAGGGTAGCGGGAGTGACGGGCAGTACTTC. The encoded protein is CAISEGSGSDGQYF.

This clonotype appeared a few times. This chain uses TRBV12-3 or TRBV12-4 with TRBJ2-4; D might be TRBD1 (6 bases). This CDR3 region has 14 residues. Trimming took off 5 bases at V and 8 bases at J, with 16 bases between the two ends. Written as DNA, the CDR3 is TGTGCCAGCAGTCCTTGGGCAGGGGCGGACATTCAGTACTTC. It translates to CASSPWAGADIQYF.

The chain recombines TRBV28 with TRBJ1-4, with a tentative D call TRBD1 (6 bases). V lost 6 bases, J lost 0 bases, and 11 bases lay in between. The CDR3 covers 15 residues. The V gene's germline CDR1 is MDHEN and CDR2 SYDVKM. The CDR3 region is CASSFGGATNEKLFF. CDR3 DNA: TGTGCCAGCAGCTTCGGGGGCGCAACTAATGAAAAACTGTTTTTT.

The CDR3 DNA reads TGCAGCGTTGTTCCGGGGGACACCGGGGAGCTGTTTTTT. Protein sequence: CSVVPGDTGELFF. The chain recombines TRBV29-1 with TRBJ2-2, with D possibly matching TRBD2 (6 bases). CDR3 size: 13 residues. CDR1 and CDR2 from the germline V gene are SQVTM and ANQGSEA. The V and J ends lost 4 bases and 3 bases respectively, with 9 bases between them.

This clonotype was recorded many times. The chain uses TRBV12-3 or TRBV12-4 and TRBJ2-2; the match to TRBD1 covers 8 bases. This CDR3 is built from 15 residues. V lost 6 bases, J lost 5 bases, and 8 bases stayed unmatched. The CDR3 sequence: CASRPWTGNTGELFF. The CDR3 bases are TGTGCCAGCAGGCCCTGGACAGGGAATACCGGGGAGCTGTTTTTT.

A few counts support this clonotype. V and J are TRBV13 and TRBJ1-1; TRBD1 matches at 9 bases. V gave up 4 bases and J gave up 8 bases; unmatched junction bases: 14. CDR1 is PRHDT and CDR2 is FYEKMQ in the germline V gene (reference sequence). CDR3 length equals 16 residues. The CDR3 region has the DNA TGTGCCAGCAGCTCGCCACGACAGGGGGACCGCCCCGAAGCTTTCTTT. Translating it yields CASSSPRQGDRPEAFF.

The rearrangement uses TRBV11-1 and TRBJ1-2; 12 nucleotides match TRBD1. V was pared by 5 bases and J by 5 bases, with 6 bases of the junction left unmatched. Germline V gives CDR1 SGHAT, CDR2 FQDESV (reference sequence). There are 15 residues in the CDR3. As DNA, the CDR3 is TGTGCCAGCAGCCCGAGGGGACAGGGGGCGTATGGCTACACCTTC. Protein product: CASSPRGQGAYGYTF. Together with reference TRBV11-1 and TRBJ1-2, the CDR3 gives the full variable domain: EAEVAQSPRYKITEKSQAVAFWCDPISGHATLYWYRQILGQGPELLVQFQDESVVDDSQLPKDRFSAERLKGVDSTLKIQPAELGDSAMYLCASSPRGQGAYGYTFGSGTRLTVV.

This CDR3 reads CASAKTSEKSGVPGELFF. As DNA, the CDR3 is TGCGCCAGCGCTAAAACGTCCGAAAAGTCGGGGGTTCCCGGGGAGCTGTTTTTT. This chain links TRBV4-1 with TRBJ2-2, with a weak D call TRBD2 (6 bases). Germline values: CDR1 MGHRA, CDR2 YSYEKL. The V end lost 8 bases, the J end lost 6 bases, and 28 bases lay between the germline ends. This CDR3 contains 18 residues.

This clonotype was counted only a few times. V and J are TRBV7-6 and TRBJ1-1; 11 bases match TRBD1. This CDR3 is built from 14 residues. Germline V gives CDR1 SGHVS, CDR2 FNYEAQ. With V trimmed by 5 bases and J by 8 bases, 7 bases remained unmatched. CDR3 coding DNA: TGTGCCAGCAGCCCTGGGACAGGGGGTTTAGAAGCTTTCTTT. It encodes CASSPGTGGLEAFF. The variable domain in full, completed from reference TRBV7-6 and TRBJ1-1, reads GAGVSQSPRYKVTKRGQDVALRCDPISGHVSLYWYRQALGQGPEFLTYFNYEAQQDKSGLPNDRFSAERPEGSISTLTIQRTEQRDSAMYRCASSPGTGGLEAFFGQGTRLTVV.

The chain has TRBV12-3 or TRBV12-4 and TRBJ2-7; D possibly uses TRBD1 or TRBD2 (5 bases each). The length of the CDR3 is 18 residues. V lost 8 bases, J lost 3 bases, and 29 bases lay in between. In DNA, the CDR3 is TGTGCCAGCCCTCTGGGGCAGGGAGATCCGAAGGATCGCTACGAGCAGTACTTC. Amino acid sequence: CASPLGQGDPKDRYEQYF.

This clonotype was observed many times. The rearrangement uses TRBV12-3 or TRBV12-4 and TRBJ1-2, with unresolved D. This CDR3 spans 13 amino acids. Trimming pared 6 bases from V and 6 bases from J, leaving 14 bases between. Here the CDR3 DNA reads TGTGCCAGCAGCCTGATGACGCGGGATGGCTACACCTTC. This encodes CASSLMTRDGYTF.

This clonotype turned up a few times. The V and J genes are TRBV5-1 and TRBJ2-1; no clear D gene. CDR1 is SGHRS and CDR2 is YFSETQ in the germline V gene. This CDR3 has 15 amino acids. V lost 0 bases, J lost 2 bases, and 9 bases lay in between. This CDR3 is CASSLAPSTYNEQFF. The DNA for the CDR3 is TGCGCCAGCAGCTTGGCCCCGAGCACCTACAATGAGCAGTTCTTC.

This clonotype appeared a few times. The chain has TRBV12-3 or TRBV12-4 and TRBJ2-5; 10 nucleotides align to TRBD1. Unmatched junction bases numbered 3, after V lost 6 bases and J lost 2 bases. The CDR3 totals 14 residues. The CDR3 coding sequence is TGTGCCAGCAGACGGACAGGGGGACAAGAGACCCAGTACTTC. It codes for CASRRTGGQETQYF.

This clonotype was seen at least ten times. The DNA is omitted, as the CDR3 cannot be located on it reliably, and the CDR3 follows TCRdb's listing. The V and J genes are TRBV2 and TRBJ2-1. With termini counted, the CDR3 has 13 amino acids. CDR1 is SNHLY and CDR2 is FYNNEI in the germline V gene. CDR3: CASILGYGNEQFF.

The chain is built from TRBV27 and TRBJ2-1; D remains ambiguous. V gave up 6 bases and J gave up 4 bases, with 10 bases separating them. Per germline, CDR1 MNHEY and CDR2 SMNVEV (reference sequence). The CDR3 totals 13 residues. CDR3 amino acids: CASSTLGYNEQFF. CDR3 nucleotides: TGTGCCAGCAGCACATTAGGGTACAATGAGCAGTTCTTC.

There are many counts of this clonotype. The chain couples TRBV7-9 to TRBJ2-1, with unresolved D. The V and J ends lost 1 base and 4 bases respectively, with 8 bases between them. Germline V gives CDR1 SEHNR, CDR2 FQNEAQ (reference sequence). The CDR3 totals 14 residues. DNA for the CDR3: TGTGCCAGCAGCTTAGGGTCACAGTACAATGAGCAGTTCTTC. This sequence encodes CASSLGSQYNEQFF.

This clonotype was seen only a few times. The chain combines TRBV29-1 with TRBJ2-7; no clear D. There are 14 residues in the CDR3. The V end was cut by 2 bases, the J end by 7 bases, with 18 bases between. Germline CDR1 SQVTM, CDR2 ANQGSEA. This CDR3 reads CSVERRTRCCEQYF. CDR3 nucleotide sequence: TGCAGCGTTGAACGAAGAACCCGGTGTTGTGAGCAGTACTTC.

The gene calls are TRBV29-1 and TRBJ1-1; D not certain. Germline CDR1 and CDR2: SQVTM and ANQGSEA. The CDR3 is 15 residues long. The germline V and J ends were trimmed by 6 bases and 8 bases, with 25 bases remaining between them. CDR3: CSVDPLLPWPGEAFF. DNA of the CDR3: TGCAGCGTAGACCCGCTCCTACCTTGGCCCGGGGAAGCTTTCTTT.

The chain has TRBV5-1 and TRBJ2-2, with 15 bases fitting TRBD2. The CDR3 is 16 residues long. Germline CDR1 SGHRS, CDR2 YFSETQ. With 4 bases clipped from V and 4 bases from J, the junction kept 2 bases outside the gene matches. The CDR3 protein is CASSGLAGGPTGELFF. The CDR3 nucleotides read TGCGCCAGCAGCGGACTAGCGGGGGGGCCCACCGGGGAGCTGTTTTTT.

The chain joins TRBV7-8 to TRBJ1-2, with 10 bases aligning to TRBD1. This CDR3 is 16 amino acids long. V lost 5 bases and J lost 1; bases outside the gene matches: 7. Germline V gene sequence: CDR1 SGHVS, CDR2 FQNEAQ. The CDR3 bases are TGTGCCAGCAGCCCGGGGACAGGGGCGCTTAACTATGGCTACACCTTC. It codes for CASSPGTGALNYGYTF. The full variable domain, completed using reference TRBV7-8 and TRBJ1-2, is GAGVSQSPRYKVAKRGQDVALRCDPISGHVSLFWYQQALGQGPEFLTYFQNEAQLDKSGLPSDRFFAERPEGSVSTLKIQRTQQEDSAVYLCASSPGTGALNYGYTFGSGTRLTVV.

The rearrangement joins TRBV10-3 to TRBJ2-3; D may be TRBD2 (7 bases). V gave up 6 bases and J gave up 2 bases, with 15 bases separating them. The length of the CDR3 is 15 residues. CDR1 is ENHRY, CDR2 SYGVKD, per germline. In DNA form, the CDR3 reads TGTGCCATCAGGAGGGGGGGATTTTTCACAGATACGCAGTATTTT. Translation gives CAIRRGGFFTDTQYF.

This clonotype was seen only a few times. V is TRBV7-2 and J is TRBJ1-2, with TRBD1 matching 7 bases. The CDR3 runs to 16 residues. Germline trimming cut 5 bases from V and 6 bases from J; bases unmatched to any gene: 15. Looked up from germline, CDR1 is SGHTA and CDR2 is FQGNSA. DNA of the CDR3: TGTGCCAGCAGCCCCTCTGGGGGAGACAGGGAGGATGGCTACACCTTC. This sequence encodes CASSPSGGDREDGYTF.

This clonotype was seen a few times. The rearrangement links TRBV7-8 to TRBJ1-1; tentative D call: TRBD1 (6 bases). Trimming shortened V by 4 bases and J by 3 bases, and 12 bases separated the two germline ends. Per the germline V gene, CDR1 is SGHVS and CDR2 is FQNEAQ. The CDR3 has 14 amino acids. CDR3 sequence (DNA): TGTGCCAGCAGCTCCCCAGGGGTTTACACTGAAGCTTTCTTT. Protein sequence: CASSSPGVYTEAFF. Full variable domain (rest looked up from reference TRBV7-8 and TRBJ1-1): GAGVSQSPRYKVAKRGQDVALRCDPISGHVSLFWYQQALGQGPEFLTYFQNEAQLDKSGLPSDRFFAERPEGSVSTLKIQRTQQEDSAVYLCASSSPGVYTEAFFGQGTRLTVV.

This clonotype showed up just a few times. The rearrangement joins TRBV5-1 to TRBJ1-2; TRBD1 agrees at 8 bases. CDR1 is SGHRS and CDR2 is YFSETQ in the germline V gene. Trimming removed 0 bases from V and 4 bases from J; junction bases left unmatched: 5. This CDR3 region has 15 residues. The CDR3 DNA sequence: TGCGCCAGCAGCTTGGCGACAGGGGATGGCTATGGCTACACCTTC. It encodes CASSLATGDGYGYTF.

This clonotype was seen a few times. The chain joins TRBV20-1 to TRBJ2-7; D is possibly TRBD2 (5 bases). The CDR3 spans 11 residues. CDR1 and CDR2 from the germline V gene are DFQATT and SNEGSKA (reference sequence). Trimming left V 3 bases short and J 12 bases short, with 15 bases between. The CDR3 bases are TGCAGTGCTAGCTTCAAGGACTTCAGGTACTTC. The encoded protein is CSASFKDFRYF.